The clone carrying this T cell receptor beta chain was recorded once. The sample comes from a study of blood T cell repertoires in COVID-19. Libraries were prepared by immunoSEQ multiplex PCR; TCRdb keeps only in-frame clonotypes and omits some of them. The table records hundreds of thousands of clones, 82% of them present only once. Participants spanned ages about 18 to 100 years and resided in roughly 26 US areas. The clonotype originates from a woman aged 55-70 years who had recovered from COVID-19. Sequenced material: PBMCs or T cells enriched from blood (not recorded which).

CDR3: CASSRRWAGEETQYF. The CDR3 nucleotides read TGTGCCAGCAGTCGAAGGTGGGCGGGAGAAGAGACCCAGTACTTC. The V gene is TRBV3-1 (or the pseudogene TRBV3-2), the J gene TRBJ2-5; 7 bases agree with TRBD2. The CDR3 contains 15 residues. Trimming took 6 bases from V and 3 from J; bases not matched to a gene: 10. Germline CDR1 reads LGHDT; CDR2 reads YNNKEL (reference sequence).